What follows are 14 T cell receptor beta chains derived from one specimen sequenced in a study of identical twins. In TCRdb, the 5' RACE reads were re-called with MiXCR into one record per CDR3 protein. The table shows 1.5 million to 2 million distinct CDR3 sequences, with around a third occurring only once. Sequenced sample: cord blood. The source of these receptors is a newborn girl in good health.

This rearrangement joins TRBV19 to TRBJ2-3; D might be TRBD1 or TRBD2, each matching 5 bases. Trimming cost V 5 bases and J 3 bases, with 15 bases left between them. CDR3 length equals 15 residues. Germline V CDR1 and CDR2: LNHDA, SQIVND (reference sequence). The CDR3 is CASSGGIWGTDTQYF. The CDR3 nucleotides read TGTGCCAGTAGTGGGGGTATATGGGGGACAGATACGCAGTATTTT.

CDR3 residues: CASSLETGRSFF. The CDR3 nucleotides are TGTGCCAGCAGCTTAGAAACAGGGCGGTCGTTCTTC. The rearrangement links TRBV11-2 to TRBJ2-1, with D possibly matching TRBD1 (6 bases). Per the germline V gene, CDR1 is SGHAT and CDR2 is FQNNGV. The CDR3 runs 12 residues. The V end was cut by 0 bases, the J end by 15 bases, with 12 bases between.

This clonotype was counted only a few times. V is TRBV3-1 and J is TRBJ2-7; D uncertain. The CDR3 has 13 residues. V was trimmed by 2 bases and J by 0 bases, leaving 5 bases between them. Germline CDR1 is LGHDT and CDR2 is YNNKEL (reference sequence). For the CDR3, the DNA is TGTGCCAGCAGCCAACAGCCCTCCTACGAGCAGTACTTC. It is translated as CASSQQPSYEQYF.

V and J are TRBV12-3 or TRBV12-4 and TRBJ1-6, with D possibly being TRBD1 (6 bases). Deletions cut 4 bases from V and 2 bases from J, with 9 bases between. This CDR3 is built from 15 residues. In DNA, the CDR3 is TGTGCCAGCAGTTCGGGGGCGACCTATAATTCACCCCTCCACTTT. This sequence encodes CASSSGATYNSPLHF.

The chain carries TRBV10-3 and TRBJ1-2; maybe TRBD1 (5 bases). The length of the CDR3 is 14 residues. Trimming stripped 4 bases from V and 6 bases from J, with 15 bases between. CDR1 ENHRY and CDR2 SYGVKD come from the germline V gene. This CDR3 reads CAISVRGDGDGYTF. CDR3 DNA sequence: TGTGCCATCAGTGTGCGGGGGGATGGGGATGGCTACACCTTC.

This clonotype was picked up many times. The rearrangement links TRBV4-2 to TRBJ2-7, with D perhaps matching TRBD2 (6 bases). The germline V gene has CDR1 LGHNA and CDR2 YNFKEQ. V lost 4 bases, J lost 2 bases, and 15 bases lay in between. The CDR3 contains 15 residues. CDR3: CASSPLLASPYEQYF. The CDR3 nucleotides read TGTGCCAGCAGCCCACTACTAGCTTCCCCCTACGAGCAGTACTTC.

Only a few counts were recorded for this clonotype. The chain couples TRBV2 to TRBJ1-1; D is perhaps TRBD1 (5 bases). Deletions cut 6 bases from V and 0 bases from J, with 14 bases between. This CDR3 is built from 15 residues. Per germline, CDR1 SNHLY and CDR2 FYNNEI. The CDR3 nucleotides read TGTGCCAGCAGGGGGGTATGGGGCTTGAACACTGAAGCTTTCTTT. Its protein product is CASRGVWGLNTEAFF.

This chain joins TRBV2 and TRBJ2-7; 7 positions match TRBD1. This CDR3 contains 16 residues. V lost 10 bases, J lost 12 bases, and 27 bases stayed unmatched. Germline V gene lookup returns CDR1 SNHLY and CDR2 FYNNEI. The CDR3 sequence: CATKMDRILVKNILYF. In DNA, the CDR3 is TGTGCCACGAAGATGGACAGGATTTTAGTCAAGAACATTCTGTACTTC.

The V and J genes are TRBV20-1 and TRBJ2-3; weak D call: TRBD2 (6 bases). The length of the CDR3 is 14 residues. V lost 3 bases, J lost 3 bases, and 13 bases lay in between. Germline CDR1 is DFQATT and CDR2 is SNEGSKA (reference sequence). CDR3 coding DNA: TGCAGTGCTAGGGCGGGGATAGGAACAGATACGCAGTATTTT. Translating gives CSARAGIGTDTQYF.

This clonotype was seen only a few times. The J gene is TRBJ2-1, the V gene TRBV11-2; possibly TRBD2 for D (6 bases). V gave up 6 bases and J gave up 9 bases, with 27 bases separating them. CDR3 size: 17 residues. From germline, CDR1 is SGHAT and CDR2 FQNNGV. The CDR3: CASSSPSGLATRGEQFF. CDR3 bases: TGTGCCAGCAGTTCACCCTCGGGACTCGCTACCCGGGGTGAGCAGTTCTTC.

This chain connects TRBV2 to TRBJ1-1; D is perhaps TRBD1 (6 bases). Germline CDR1 SNHLY, CDR2 FYNNEI. The V end lost 2 bases, the J end lost 2 bases, and 12 bases lay between the germline ends. The CDR3 runs 15 residues. In nucleotides, the CDR3 is TGTGCCAGCAGTGAAATGGACAGAAGCAACACTGAAGCTTTCTTT. The encoded protein is CASSEMDRSNTEAFF. The variable domain in full, completed from reference TRBV2 and TRBJ1-1, reads EPEVTQTPSHQVTQMGQEVILRCVPISNHLYFYWYRQILGQKVEFLVSFYNNEISEKSEIFDDQFSVERPDGSNFTLKIRSTKLEDSAMYFCASSEMDRSNTEAFFGQGTRLTVV.

This chain links TRBV9 with TRBJ2-1, with 9 nucleotides matching TRBD2. Judging by the DNA end, TRBJ2-7 fits better; the J call may be wrong. The V gene's germline CDR1 is SGDLS and CDR2 YYNGEE. The CDR3 runs 19 residues. The CDR3 sequence: CASSGSGTSYCCSYNEQYF. CDR3 nucleotides: TGTGCCAGCAGCGGATCCGGGACTAGCTACTGCTGCTCCTACAATGAGCAGTACTTC.

This clonotype was seen only a few times. The chain is built from TRBV4-1 and TRBJ2-1; D ambiguous. This CDR3 contains 15 residues. Trimming shortened V by 4 bases and J by 2 bases, and 12 bases separated the two germline ends. The germline CDR1 and CDR2 sequences are MGHRA and YSYEKL. As DNA, the CDR3 is TGCGCCAGCAGCCCCCCAGGCGGTACCTACAATGAGCAGTTCTTC. Translated: CASSPPGGTYNEQFF.

The table lists this clonotype with many counts. The V and J genes are TRBV3-1 and TRBJ2-5; D unresolved. Per the germline V gene, CDR1 is LGHDT and CDR2 is YNNKEL (reference sequence). The CDR3 is 12 amino acids. With 0 bases removed from V and 6 bases from J, the gap between germline ends came to 5 bases. The CDR3 protein is CASSQDRKTQYF. CDR3 sequence (DNA): TGTGCCAGCAGCCAAGATCGAAAGACCCAGTACTTC.